These T cell receptor beta chains were read from a single sample in a study of blood T cell repertoires in COVID-19. The table came from immunoSEQ multiplex PCR; TCRdb's copy has only in-frame clones and leaves some out. The top ten hold approximately 1.4% of the sample, which has 390,000 or so clones, 80% to 90% seen once. The source material was peripheral blood. These receptors came from a woman aged 30 to 39 with active or convalescent COVID-19. CDR3s include the opening cysteine and the closing phenylalanine or tryptophan. D genes are given only for firm matches. Rows may omit the clone size; those that give it use once, few, many or a size class.

TRBV2	-	16	-	TRBJ2-1	CASSDTERPSYNEQFF	TGTGCCAGCAGTGATACGGAGAGACCCTCCTACAATGAGCAGTTCTTC
TRBV2	TRBD2	15	-	TRBJ2-7	CASSDPTSGSYEQYF	TGTGCCAGCAGTGACCCGACTAGCGGGAGCTACGAGCAGTACTTC
TRBV19	-	17	-	TRBJ2-1	CASSIWGWDSGVHEQFF	TGTGCCAGTAGTATATGGGGGTGGGACTCGGGGGTCCATGAGCAGTTCTTC
TRBV3-1/TRBV3-2	-	14	-	TRBJ1-5	CASSPSPGEQPQHF	TGTGCCAGCAGCCCTTCCCCAGGCGAACAGCCCCAGCATTTT
TRBV12-2	-	17	-	TRBJ2-7	CASRLGGIYRGFYEQYF	TGTGCAAGTCGCTTAGGAGGTATTTACAGGGGGTTCTACGAGCAGTACTTC
TRBV4-1	-	15	-	TRBJ1-1	CASSQDPGIVTEAFF	TGCGCCAGCAGCCAAGATCCGGGGATAGTCACTGAAGCTTTCTTT
TRBV2	TRBD1	14	-	TRBJ1-6	CASSPQGAGSPLHF	TGTGCCAGCAGTCCACAGGGGGCCGGTTCACCCCTCCACTTT
TRBV9	TRBD1	16	-	TRBJ1-3	CASSPGTGPSGNTIYF	TGTGCCAGCAGCCCGGGGACAGGGCCCTCTGGAAACACCATATATTTT
TRBV19	TRBD1	15	-	TRBJ1-1	CASSTDREVNTEAFF	TGTGCCAGTAGTACCGACAGGGAGGTGAACACTGAAGCTTTCTTT
TRBV20-1	-	11	-	TRBJ2-1	CSKLKTAEQFF	TGCAGTAAACTAAAGACGGCTGAGCAGTTCTTC
TRBV14	-	15	-	TRBJ1-4	CASSQGLGRNEKLFF	TGTGCCAGCAGCCAGGGGCTGGGGAGGAATGAAAAACTGTTTTTT
TRBV27	TRBD2	16	-	TRBJ2-3	CASSPGLAGNLDTQYF	TGTGCCAGCAGTCCCGGACTAGCGGGTAACTTAGATACGCAGTATTTT
TRBV6-6	-	13	-	TRBJ1-4	CASSFPGLEKLFF	TGTGCCAGCAGTTTTCCGGGACTGGAAAAACTGTTTTTT
TRBV6-5	-	13	-	TRBJ2-3	CASSYAPRDTQYF	TGTGCCAGCAGTTACGCCCCCCGGGATACGCAGTATTTT
TRBV27	-	13	-	TRBJ1-5	CASSSSGFGPQHF	TGTGCCAGCAGCTCCAGCGGGTTCGGGCCCCAGCATTTT
TRBV4-1	-	17	once	TRBJ1-2	CASSQDPSAGESYGYTF	TGCGCCAGCAGCCAAGATCCAAGTGCAGGGGAGTCCTATGGCTACACCTTC
TRBV18	-	14	-	TRBJ1-1	CASSSVGGNTEAFF	TGTGCCAGCTCGTCGGTGGGGGGGAACACTGAAGCTTTCTTT
TRBV5-4	TRBD1	16	few	TRBJ1-2	CASSFWNNRGRDGYTF	TGTGCCAGCAGCTTTTGGAATAACAGGGGGCGCGATGGCTACACCTTC
TRBV3-1/TRBV3-2	-	15	-	TRBJ1-1	CASSQAVGMNTEAFF	TGTGCCAGCAGCCAAGCGGTCGGTATGAACACTGAAGCTTTCTTT
TRBV24-1	-	13	once	TRBJ1-2	CATSDSGQGGYTF	TGTGCCACCAGTGACTCCGGCCAAGGGGGTTACACCTTC
TRBV20-1	TRBD2	16	-	TRBJ2-3	CSASDALRGGVDTQYF	TGCAGTGCTAGTGATGCTTTGCGGGGGGGAGTGGATACGCAGTATTTT
TRBV19	-	14	-	TRBJ2-5	CASSWGPEQETQYF	TGTGCCAGTAGTTGGGGGCCCGAACAAGAGACCCAGTACTTC
TRBV7-9	-	15	-	TRBJ2-1	CASSHSGNSYNEQFF	TGTGCCAGCAGTCATAGCGGAAACTCCTACAATGAGCAGTTCTTC
TRBV5-6	TRBD2	17	-	TRBJ2-3	CASSLSGTRASTDTQYF	TGTGCCAGCAGCTTGTCCGGGACTAGAGCTAGCACAGATACGCAGTATTTT
TRBV10-1	TRBD2	17	-	TRBJ2-3	CASSLGLAGGLTDTQYF	TGCGCCAGCAGTCTCGGACTAGCGGGAGGTCTGACAGATACGCAGTATTTT
TRBV13	TRBD1	14	-	TRBJ1-2	CASSHLGTVSDYTF	TGTGCCAGCAGCCACCTAGGGACAGTTAGTGACTACACCTTC
TRBV29-1	-	16	once	TRBJ2-5	CSVKPGQQVFGGTQYF	TGCAGCGTTAAACCCGGACAGCAGGTTTTTGGGGGGACCCAGTACTTC
TRBV7-9	-	15	-	TRBJ1-1	CASSPGEIEGTEAFF	TGTGCCAGCAGCCCAGGGGAAATTGAGGGCACTGAAGCTTTCTTT
TRBV7-2	TRBD2	14	-	TRBJ2-7	CASSLDGGGYEQYF	TGTGCCAGCAGCTTAGATGGGGGGGGTTACGAGCAGTACTTC
TRBV2	-	14	few	TRBJ1-1	CASSEGRLNTEAFF	TGTGCCAGCAGTGAAGGCAGGCTGAACACTGAAGCTTTCTTT
TRBV13	-	15	-	TRBJ2-2	CASRGGLTNTGELFF	TGTGCCAGCAGGGGAGGACTGACGAACACCGGGGAGCTGTTTTTT
TRBV6-1	-	14	-	TRBJ2-5	CASSEGRVRETQYF	TGTGCCAGCAGTGAAGGGAGGGTCCGGGAGACCCAGTACTTC
TRBV5-6	-	16	few	TRBJ1-1	CASSWGVVFKNTEAFF	TGTGCCAGCAGCTGGGGGGTTGTGTTTAAGAACACTGAAGCTTTCTTT
TRBV5-1	TRBD1	15	-	TRBJ1-1	CASSPLQGGNTEAFF	TGCGCCAGCAGCCCACTACAGGGGGGTAACACTGAAGCTTTCTTT
TRBV4-1	TRBD2	16	-	TRBJ2-2	CASSQGPSGITGELFF	TGCGCCAGCAGCCAAGGCCCTAGCGGGATCACCGGGGAGCTGTTTTTT
TRBV27	TRBD1	16	-	TRBJ1-2	CASSFTMTGRTYGYTF	TGTGCCAGCAGCTTTACGATGACAGGGAGGACCTATGGCTACACCTTC
TRBV23-1	TRBD2	19	-	TRBJ2-7	CASSPSCPGLAGGPYEQYF	TGCGCCAGCAGTCCTTCATGCCCGGGACTAGCGGGAGGGCCCTACGAGCAGTACTTC
TRBV6-5	-	15	-	TRBJ1-1	CASQAGGAFGTEAFF	TGTGCCAGCCAGGCCGGTGGGGCGTTCGGCACTGAAGCTTTCTTT